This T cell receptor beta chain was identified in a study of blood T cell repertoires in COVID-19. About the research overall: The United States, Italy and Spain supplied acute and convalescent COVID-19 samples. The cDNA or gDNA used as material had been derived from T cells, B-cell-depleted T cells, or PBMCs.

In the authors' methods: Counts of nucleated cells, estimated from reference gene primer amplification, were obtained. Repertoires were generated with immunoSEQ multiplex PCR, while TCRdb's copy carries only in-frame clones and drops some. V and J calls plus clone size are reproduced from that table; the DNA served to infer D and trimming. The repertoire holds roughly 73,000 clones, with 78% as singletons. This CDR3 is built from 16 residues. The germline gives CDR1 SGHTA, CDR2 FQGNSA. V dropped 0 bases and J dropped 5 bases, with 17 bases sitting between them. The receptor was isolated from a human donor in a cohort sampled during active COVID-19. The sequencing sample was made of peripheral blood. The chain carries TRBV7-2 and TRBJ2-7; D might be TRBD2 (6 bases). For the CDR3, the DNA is TGTGCCAGCAGCTTAGCTTTCGGCGGGGCGATGAACGAGCAGTACTTC. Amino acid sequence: CASSLAFGGAMNEQYF. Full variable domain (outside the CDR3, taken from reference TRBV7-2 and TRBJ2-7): GAGVSQSPSNKVTEKGKDVELRCDPISGHTALYWYRQSLGQGLEFLIYFQGNSAPDKSGLPSDRFSAERTGGSVSTLTIQRTQQEDSAVYLCASSLAFGGAMNEQYFGPGTRLTVT.